These 26 T cell receptor beta chains were all obtained from the same sample, sequenced in a study of cytomegalovirus exposure and HLA in healthy donors. With 60 Vbeta and 13 Jbeta primers, the PCR was carried out. TCRdb keeps only in-frame clones here, not all; method: immunoSEQ multiplex PCR. This table holds 130,000 to 150,000 clones, roughly 80% found once. The material sequenced was PBMCs. These TCRs come from a woman in her thirties or forties in good health and CMV-seropositive.

A word on this clone: The sample contains more than one DNA sequence encoding this CDR3. The DNA for the CDR3 is TGTGCCAGCAAACCGAGACAGGGGAACACTGAAGCTTTCTTT. It codes for CASKPRQGNTEAFF. The rearrangement uses TRBV2 and TRBJ1-1; TRBD1 aligns across 7 bases. This CDR3 is 14 amino acids long. V trimming: 7 bases; J trimming: 1 base; junction bases outside the gene matches: 6. CDR1 and CDR2 (germline): SNHLY, FYNNEI.

The rearrangement joins TRBV6-5 to TRBJ1-4; no firm D call. V gave up 2 bases and J gave up 3 bases, with 7 bases separating them. This CDR3 spans 14 amino acids. The germline CDR1 and CDR2 sequences are MNHEY and SVGAGI. CDR3 loop: CASSYGGANEKLFF. CDR3 nucleotide sequence: TGTGCCAGCAGTTACGGAGGAGCTAATGAAAAACTGTTTTTT.

The rearrangement uses TRBV2 and TRBJ2-1; D unresolved. V lost 0 bases and J 7 bases, leaving 10 bases between the germline ends. Per the germline V gene, CDR1 is SNHLY and CDR2 is FYNNEI. This CDR3 has 14 amino acids. The CDR3: CASSEANYSNEQFF. CDR3 nucleotide sequence: TGTGCCAGCAGTGAAGCCAACTATTCAAATGAGCAGTTCTTC.

The chain is built from TRBV5-1 and TRBJ2-7, with TRBD2 as a possible D gene (5 bases). Germline V gene lookup returns CDR1 SGHRS and CDR2 YFSETQ. The CDR3 extends over 16 amino acids. V was clipped by 0 bases and J by 0 bases, with 13 bases between them. The CDR3 sequence is CASSLAGIRVSYEQYF. The CDR3 DNA reads TGCGCCAGCAGCTTGGCGGGGATTCGAGTCTCCTACGAGCAGTACTTC.

Concerning this clone itself: In the same sample, other DNA sequences code for this CDR3. CDR3 region: CASSLTGYGYTF. DNA of the CDR3: TGTGCCAGCAGCCTGACAGGCTATGGCTACACCTTC. The chain couples TRBV5-6 to TRBJ1-2; D may be TRBD1 (6 bases). The CDR3 sequence is 12 residues long. CDR1 is SGHDT, CDR2 YYEEEE, per germline. Between the trimmed V and J ends, which lost 4 bases and 4 bases, there was a span of 8 bases.

This chain connects TRBV4-2 to TRBJ2-1; no definite D call. Deletions cut 1 base from V and 0 bases from J, with 7 bases between. CDR3 length: 15 amino acids. Germline loops: CDR1 LGHNA, CDR2 YNFKEQ. This chain's CDR3 is CASSQGLISYNEQFF. CDR3 DNA sequence: TGTGCCAGCAGCCAAGGACTTATCTCCTACAATGAGCAGTTCTTC.

The V gene is TRBV19, the J gene TRBJ2-1; D might be TRBD2 (5 bases). With 2 bases removed from V and 6 bases from J, the gap between germline ends came to 11 bases. This CDR3 is built from 14 residues. Looked up from germline, CDR1 is LNHDA and CDR2 is SQIVND (reference sequence). The CDR3: CASSINRLINEQFF. The DNA of the CDR3 is TGTGCCAGTAGTATAAATCGACTAATCAATGAGCAGTTCTTC.

The rearrangement joins TRBV5-1 to TRBJ2-5; D is unresolved. V lost 1 base and J lost 3, with 16 bases in between. CDR1 is SGHRS, CDR2 YFSETQ, per germline. This CDR3 comprises 16 residues. As DNA, the CDR3 is TGCGCCAGCAGCTTGACGAGCGCCAGCAATAAAGAGACCCAGTACTTC. It translates to CASSLTSASNKETQYF.

V and J are TRBV2 and TRBJ1-3; the D is unclear. CDR3 size: 13 residues. Germline CDR1 and CDR2: SNHLY and FYNNEI. V was shortened by 4 bases and J by 2 bases, with 6 bases between the two germline ends. Here the CDR3 reads CASSGLAGNTIYF. The CDR3 DNA reads as TGTGCCAGCAGTGGGCTCGCTGGAAACACCATATATTTT.

The chain joins TRBV4-1 to TRBJ2-5, with 12 bases that match TRBD2. The J call may not be correct, given that the DNA end is closer to TRBJ2-7. The germline CDR1 and CDR2 sequences are MGHRA and YSYEKL. The CDR3 spans 18 residues. The CDR3 DNA follows: TGCGCCAGCAGCCAAGCGGTGCTAGCGGGGGGGCCTAGGAACGAGCAGTACTTC. Its translation: CASSQAVLAGGPRNEQYF.

The genes are TRBV6-1 and TRBJ1-2; a possible D gene is TRBD1 (5 bases). Germline V gene lookup returns CDR1 MNHNS and CDR2 SASEGT. V dropped 2 bases and J dropped 4 bases, with 11 bases sitting between them. The CDR3 totals 14 residues. CDR3 bases: TGTGCCAGCAGTGAATTTTCAGGGATCTATGGCTACACCTTC. Protein sequence: CASSEFSGIYGYTF.

The V call is TRBV9, the J call TRBJ2-1; 10 bases line up with TRBD2. Germline CDR1 is SGDLS and CDR2 is YYNGEE. The CDR3 has 17 residues. The V gene end was trimmed by 2 bases and the J gene end by 5 bases; junction bases not matched to a gene: 10. DNA for the CDR3: TGTGCCAGCAGCGTGGACCCTAGCGGGGGCTTCAACAATGAGCAGTTCTTC. It yields the protein CASSVDPSGGFNNEQFF.

The V and J genes are TRBV2 and TRBJ1-2; 7 positions match TRBD1. V dropped 3 bases and J dropped 7; count of bases not matched to a gene: 11. The CDR3 is made up of 15 amino acids. Germline lookup yields CDR1 SNHLY and CDR2 FYNNEI. The CDR3, as DNA: TGTGCCAGCAGTGAGGAGGGCAGGGGGGTCGCTGGCTACACCTTC. Residues: CASSEEGRGVAGYTF.

The table lists this clone with a count of one. V is TRBV2 and J is TRBJ2-3; 7 nucleotides align to TRBD1. Germline V gene sequence: CDR1 SNHLY, CDR2 FYNNEI. V was pared by 5 bases and J by 6 bases, with 8 bases of the junction left unmatched. The CDR3 has 14 residues. The CDR3 DNA is TGTGCCAGCAGTCCGGTCTTACAGGGGGATACGCAGTATTTT. This translates into CASSPVLQGDTQYF.

Only one count was recorded for this clone. Here the CDR3 reads CASSLEASGGTNEQFF. Written as DNA, the CDR3 is TGTGCCAGCAGCTTAGAGGCGAGCGGGGGCACAAATGAGCAGTTCTTC. This sequence joins TRBV7-7 and TRBJ2-1; TRBD2 aligns across 8 bases. The CDR3 is made up of 16 amino acids. The V gene end was trimmed by 1 base and the J gene end by 7 bases; junction bases not matched to a gene: 9. CDR1 SSHAT and CDR2 FNYEAQ come from the germline V gene (reference sequence).

The chain couples TRBV11-2 to TRBJ2-5; D perhaps matches TRBD2 (6 bases). This CDR3 contains 13 residues. V was trimmed by 5 bases and J by 1 base, leaving 8 bases between them. Germline CDR1 SGHAT, CDR2 FQNNGV. The DNA for the CDR3 is TGTGCCAGCAGCCGGGACTTCCAAGAGACCCAGTACTTC. This translates into CASSRDFQETQYF.

The genes are TRBV5-1 and TRBJ1-4; 7 bases fit TRBD1. This CDR3 comprises 15 residues. Germline values: CDR1 SGHRS, CDR2 YFSETQ. Unmatched junction bases numbered 5, after V lost 2 bases and J lost 4 bases. The CDR3 is CASSLWTGGNEKLFF. The DNA of the CDR3 is TGCGCCAGCAGCTTATGGACAGGTGGTAATGAAAAACTGTTTTTT.

This clone was recorded once. V and J are TRBV5-5 and TRBJ1-1, with a possible D match to TRBD1 (5 bases). This CDR3 comprises 13 residues. The V end lost 4 bases, the J end lost 1 base, and 8 bases lay between the germline ends. Germline assignment: CDR1 SGHKS and CDR2 YYEKEE (reference sequence). CDR3 residues: CASSPTENTEAFF. The CDR3 DNA reads as TGTGCCAGCAGCCCGACAGAGAACACTGAAGCTTTCTTT.

The chain joins TRBV28 to TRBJ1-1, with 8 bases identical to TRBD1. The CDR3 sequence is 15 residues long. CDR1 and CDR2 (germline): MDHEN, SYDVKM. The junction had 11 bases not matched to a gene; V was cut back by 10 bases and J by 1 base. CDR3 DNA: TGTGCCACCCATCCAGGGGGCAAGGGGAACACTGAAGCTTTCTTT. Translated: CATHPGGKGNTEAFF.

The J gene is TRBJ2-3, the V gene TRBV6-6; D might be TRBD2 (6 bases). From germline, CDR1 is MNHNY and CDR2 SVGAGI (reference sequence). The ends were cut back, 2 bases at V and 2 bases at J, with 11 bases in the middle. CDR3 length: 15 amino acids. CDR3 sequence reads: CASSYVSGYTDTQYF. CDR3 in DNA: TGTGCCAGCAGTTACGTTAGCGGATACACAGATACGCAGTATTTT.

The chain has TRBV18 and TRBJ2-5; D possibly corresponds to TRBD1 (5 bases). V was trimmed by 3 bases and J by 4 bases, leaving 15 bases between them. CDR1 is KGHSH and CDR2 is LQKENI in the germline V gene. The CDR3 extends over 15 amino acids. The CDR3 loop is CASSPGGARRETQYF. The CDR3 coding sequence is TGTGCCAGCTCACCGGGTGGGGCGCGCCGAGAGACCCAGTACTTC.

V usage is TRBV7-3 and J usage is TRBJ2-7; tentatively, D is TRBD1 (6 bases). The CDR3 has 13 residues. V lost 0 bases and J lost 4, with 7 bases in between. CDR1 SGHTA and CDR2 FQGTGA come from the germline V gene. CDR3 sequence (DNA): TGTGCCAGCAGCTTAACACAGGGATACGAGCAGTACTTC. Amino acids: CASSLTQGYEQYF.

V gene TRBV7-9 combines with J gene TRBJ2-5; perhaps TRBD2 as D (5 bases). Germline CDR1 reads SEHNR; CDR2 reads FQNEAQ (reference sequence). The CDR3 length is 13 residues. The germline V and J ends were trimmed by 3 bases and 6 bases, with 11 bases remaining between them. The CDR3 spells CASSLGVGQTQYF. CDR3 DNA sequence: TGTGCCAGCAGCTTGGGAGTCGGACAGACCCAGTACTTC. Together with reference TRBV7-9 and TRBJ2-5, the CDR3 gives the full variable domain: DTGVSQNPRHKITKRGQNVTFRCDPISEHNRLYWYRQTLGQGPEFLTYFQNEAQLEKSRLLSDRFSAERPKGSFSTLEIQRTEQGDSAMYLCASSLGVGQTQYFGPGTRLLVL.

V usage is TRBV23-1 and J usage is TRBJ1-2; perhaps TRBD1 as D (6 bases). TRBV23-1 is identified as an open reading frame with a role that is uncertain. V was cut by 6 bases and J by 1 base, with 21 bases left in between. The CDR3 totals 17 residues. The CDR3 bases are TGCGCCAGCAGGAACGCCAGGACAGTTGGGGTTAACTATGGCTACACCTTC. It yields the protein CASRNARTVGVNYGYTF.

This clone was picked up a small number of times. The J gene is TRBJ1-4, the V gene TRBV7-9; perhaps TRBD1 as D (5 bases). V dropped 7 bases and J dropped 7 bases, with 13 bases sitting between them. Germline CDR1 SEHNR, CDR2 FQNEAQ (reference sequence). There are 13 residues in the CDR3. CDR3 sequence: CASMAGLGEKLFF. The CDR3 DNA reads as TGTGCCAGCATGGCAGGGTTAGGTGAAAAACTGTTTTTT.

The genes are TRBV14 and TRBJ2-7, with a possible D match to TRBD2 (5 bases). CDR1 and CDR2 from the germline V gene are SGHDN and FVKESK. Trimming removed 0 bases at V and 6 bases at J, with 12 bases between. The CDR3 is 14 amino acids. Written as DNA, the CDR3 is TGTGCCAGCAGCCAAGATGGGAGCCGGCTCGAGCAGTACTTC. Translating gives CASSQDGSRLEQYF.